This entry is about one TCR beta chain. Antigen unknown. V lost 4 bases and J lost 6; bases outside the gene matches: 9. Germline CDR1 reads KGHDR; CDR2 reads SFDVKD. The CDR3 spans 16 residues. The data were taken from a study of Ad26.COV2.S vaccination and SARS-CoV-2 variants. On the study more broadly: By the intramuscular route, Ad26.COV2.S was given once, or twice 56 days apart. Study-wide findings and caveats: Breadth of non-spike TCRs did not differ between vaccinees and placebo recipients.

Assay used: immunoSEQ multiplex PCR; TCRdb lists only in-frame clones, some missing. The table lists about 450,000 clones, 80% to 90% of them singletons. This sample's treatment: 19 received Ad26.COV2.S at low or high dose, single or two shots; 5 received placebo; per-sample allocation not given. Collection of samples fell on day 63 after the first vaccine or placebo injection. The source is a person between 18 and 65 years old who received the Ad26.COV2.S COVID-19 vaccine or a placebo. Sequenced material: peripheral blood, taken in a trial of Ad26.COV2.S vaccine versus placebo. V usage is TRBV24-1 and J usage is TRBJ2-1; 9 nucleotides line up with TRBD1. The CDR3 is CATSESRDRASNEQFF. CDR3 nucleotide sequence: TGTGCCACCAGTGAGAGCCGGGACAGGGCGTCCAATGAGCAGTTCTTC.